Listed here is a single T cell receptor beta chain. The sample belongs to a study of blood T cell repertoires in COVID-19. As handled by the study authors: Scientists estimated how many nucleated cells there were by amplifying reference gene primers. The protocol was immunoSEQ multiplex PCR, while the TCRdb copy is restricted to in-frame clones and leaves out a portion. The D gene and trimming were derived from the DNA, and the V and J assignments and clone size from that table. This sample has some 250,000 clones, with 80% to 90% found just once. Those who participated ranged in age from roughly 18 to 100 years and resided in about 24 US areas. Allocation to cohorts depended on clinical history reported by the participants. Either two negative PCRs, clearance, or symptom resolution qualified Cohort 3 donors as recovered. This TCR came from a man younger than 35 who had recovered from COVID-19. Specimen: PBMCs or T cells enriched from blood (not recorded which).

This CDR3 reads CASSPPVGRAGGDTQYF. As DNA, the CDR3 is TGTGCCAGCAGCCCACCCGTCGGGCGGGCCGGCGGGGATACGCAGTATTTT. This chain joins TRBV7-8 and TRBJ2-3; perhaps TRBD2 as D (5 bases). With 5 bases removed from V and 6 bases from J, the gap between germline ends came to 24 bases. The CDR3 has 17 residues. Per the germline V gene, CDR1 is SGHVS and CDR2 is FQNEAQ.